This T cell receptor beta chain was recorded in a study of cytotoxic CD8 clonotypes in ibrutinib-treated CLL. General study points: Lymph node repertoires were not studied, and sampling times were unmatched.

Notes on this clone: Its antigen is unknown.

Repertoires were generated with immunoSEQ multiplex PCR, while TCRdb's copy carries only in-frame clones and drops some. The sample records 35,000 or so clones, more than 65% being singletons. CDR3 length equals 12 residues. Trimming took off 3 bases at V and 10 bases at J, with 12 bases between the two ends. Per germline, CDR1 MDHEN and CDR2 SYDVKM. Sequencing used PBMCs, obtained before ibrutinib treatment. This chain joins TRBV28 and TRBJ1-2; D unresolved. This TCR came from a human donor with chronic lymphocytic leukemia. DNA of the CDR3: TGTGCCAGCAGTTTGATTTGGAGTGACTACACCTTC. It translates to CASSLIWSDYTF.